This TCR beta chain was sequenced for a study of cytotoxic CD8 clonotypes in ibrutinib-treated CLL. Study overall: Partial response was seen in approximately 24 patients and complete response in 2; after median around six years, about 14 stayed remitted, about 12 progressed. Per sample, productive templates averaged around 230,000 and productive rearrangements averaged approximately 87,000.

Broader study findings: A rise in clonality was seen at ibrutinib response, and a fall back toward baseline was seen at progression.

T cells were sequenced at a targeted depth of 1 in 200,000 to 1 in 1 million. Libraries were prepared by immunoSEQ multiplex PCR; TCRdb keeps only in-frame clonotypes and omits some of them. The table has 250,000 to 350,000 clones, approximately 76% seen once; the top ten hold roughly 5.7%. This CDR3 comprises 14 residues. The V segment lost 0 bases and the J segment 7 bases; nucleotides outside the gene matches: 4. Germline V CDR1 and CDR2: MGHRA, YSYEKL. This clone was counted once. What it binds is unknown. The chain combines TRBV4-1 with TRBJ2-7, with 9 bases fitting TRBD2. The clonotype was recovered from a human donor with chronic lymphocytic leukemia. This material consisted of PBMCs, taken at disease progression, from a patient treated with ibrutinib. The CDR3 region is CASSQDSLAGEQYF. The DNA of the CDR3 is TGCGCCAGCAGCCAAGATAGCCTAGCGGGAGAGCAGTACTTC.